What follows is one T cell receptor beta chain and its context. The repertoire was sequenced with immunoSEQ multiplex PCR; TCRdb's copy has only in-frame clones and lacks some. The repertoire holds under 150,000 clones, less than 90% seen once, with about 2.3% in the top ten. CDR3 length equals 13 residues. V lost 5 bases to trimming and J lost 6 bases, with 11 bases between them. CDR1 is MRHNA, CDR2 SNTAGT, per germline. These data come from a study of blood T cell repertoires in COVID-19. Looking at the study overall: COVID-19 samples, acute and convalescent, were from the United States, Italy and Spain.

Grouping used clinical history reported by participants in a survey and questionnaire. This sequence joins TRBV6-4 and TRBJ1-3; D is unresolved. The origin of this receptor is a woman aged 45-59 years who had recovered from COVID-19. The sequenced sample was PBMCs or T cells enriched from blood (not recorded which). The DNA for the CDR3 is TGTGCCAGCAGTTCAGCGGGTGAAAACACCATATATTTT. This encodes CASSSAGENTIYF.